This section outlines one T cell receptor (beta chain) sequence together with its context. Germline V gives CDR1 SGHKS, CDR2 YYEKEE (reference sequence). Trimming took off 1 base at V and 2 bases at J, with 10 bases between the two ends. This CDR3 has 15 residues. The data originate from a study of control samples from healthy donors and cancer patients. Generated by immunoSEQ multiplex PCR, the TCRdb table keeps only in-frame clones and is missing some. Of some 100,000 clones listed, around nine tenths are singletons. The receptor comes from a human donor in good health. The donor label of this sample is uncertain. Sequencing used blood. This sequence joins TRBV5-5 and TRBJ1-3; possible D gene TRBD1, 5 bases. Here the CDR3 DNA reads TGTGCCAGCAGCTTGAGGGCAGGGCCTGGAAACACCATATATTTT. This codes for CASSLRAGPGNTIYF.